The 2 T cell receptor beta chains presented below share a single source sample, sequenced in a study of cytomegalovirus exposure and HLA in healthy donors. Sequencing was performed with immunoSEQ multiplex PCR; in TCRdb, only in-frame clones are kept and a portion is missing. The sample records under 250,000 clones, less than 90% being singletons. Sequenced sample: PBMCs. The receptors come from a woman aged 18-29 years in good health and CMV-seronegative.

CDR3 region: CASSSSRDIGEAFF. CDR3 coding DNA: TGTGCCAGCAGCTCGAGTCGGGACATAGGTGAAGCTTTCTTT. This chain links TRBV7-8 with TRBJ1-1; TRBD1 is a possible D gene (6 bases). The CDR3 runs to 14 residues. V gave up 4 bases and J gave up 7 bases, with 16 bases separating them. The germline V gene has CDR1 SGHVS and CDR2 FQNEAQ.

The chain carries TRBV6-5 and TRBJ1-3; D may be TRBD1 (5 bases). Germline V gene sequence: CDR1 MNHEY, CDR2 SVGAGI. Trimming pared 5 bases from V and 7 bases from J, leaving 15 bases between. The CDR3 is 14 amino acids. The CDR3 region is CASSLDGGFNTIYF. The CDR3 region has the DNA TGTGCCAGCAGTCTAGACGGGGGGTTTAACACCATATATTTT.